This T cell receptor (beta chain) stems from a study of regulatory T cells in long-lasting Graves disease. Overall study: Patients with new Graves' disease had used antithyroid drugs below 3 months.

The CDR3 totals 14 residues. Germline loops: CDR1 MNHNS, CDR2 SASEGT. Between the trimmed V and J ends, which lost 6 bases and 4 bases, there was a span of 13 bases. CDR3-region Arm-PCR and iRepertoire HTBI primers produced the TCR beta libraries. TCRdb recomputed calls from the multiplex PCR reads with MiXCR, one row per CDR3 protein. The repertoire holds approximately 310,000 distinct CDR3 sequences, with 18% as singletons. This clonotype has just a few counts. Its antigen is not known. As to time point: newly diagnosed GD, antithyroid drugs for less than 3 months. Researchers made the TCR library from RNA that was extracted from PBMCs. Study results and caveats: Persistent patients had more shared public clonotypes (under 3,000) than new patients (about 1,000). Analysis covered peripheral blood alone, not thyroid tissue.

This clonotype was obtained from a female donor with Graves disease. The V gene is TRBV6-1, the J gene TRBJ1-5; a weak D match, TRBD1 (6 bases). The sequencing used peripheral blood mononuclear cells (PBMCs), collected at new diagnosis, from a patient treated with antithyroid drugs. The CDR3 region has the DNA TGTGCCAGCAGCCCAGGACAGTATAATCAGCCCCAGCATTTT. This translates into CASSPGQYNQPQHF.